These 27 T cell receptor beta chains were all obtained from the same sample, sequenced in a study of blood T cell repertoires in COVID-19. Method: immunoSEQ multiplex PCR; TCRdb's copy keeps in-frame clones and lacks some. This table holds around 470,000 clones, roughly 89% found once. Sequenced input: peripheral blood. Receptors were obtained from a man aged 18 to 29 with COVID-19, enrolled during active disease.

The chain is built from TRBV7-6 and TRBJ2-2; D not resolved. CDR3 length: 15 residues. The V end lost 5 bases, the J end lost 8 bases, and 18 bases lay between the germline ends. The germline gives CDR1 SGHVS, CDR2 FNYEAQ. The DNA of the CDR3 is TGTGCCAGCAGCCCTACGTACAGCCGAGTAGGGGAGCTGTTTTTT. Its protein is CASSPTYSRVGELFF.

The chain has TRBV13 and TRBJ1-1; D unclear. With 8 bases removed from V and 2 bases from J, the gap between germline ends came to 15 bases. Per the germline V gene, CDR1 is PRHDT and CDR2 is FYEKMQ (reference sequence). The CDR3 is 14 amino acids. CDR3 bases: TGTGCCAGCCGCGCCCTAAGCCTCAACACTGAAGCTTTCTTT. Residues: CASRALSLNTEAFF.

The V call is TRBV18, the J call TRBJ2-1, with D tentatively TRBD2 (5 bases). Looked up from germline, CDR1 is KGHSH and CDR2 is LQKENI. V lost 3 bases and J 4 bases, leaving 10 bases between the germline ends. The CDR3 is made up of 14 amino acids. CDR3 sequence reads: CASSPPPGYNEQFF. Here the CDR3 DNA reads TGTGCCAGCTCACCCCCCCCGGGGTACAATGAGCAGTTCTTC.

The chain links TRBV19 to TRBJ2-7; the match to TRBD2 covers 11 bases. Looked up from germline, CDR1 is LNHDA and CDR2 is SQIVND (reference sequence). J was trimmed by 3 bases and V by 4 bases; bases with no gene match: 5. This CDR3 region has 15 residues. Here the CDR3 DNA reads TGTGCCAGTAGTACAACTAGCGGGAGTTACTACGAGCAGTACTTC. It encodes CASSTTSGSYYEQYF.

The rearrangement uses TRBV12-5 and TRBJ1-2; no reliable D call. Per germline, CDR1 LGHNT and CDR2 FRNRAP. The CDR3 consists of 12 residues. V lost 3 bases and J lost 4, with 6 bases in between. DNA of the CDR3: TGTGCTAGTGGTTTACCCAGCTATGGCTACACCTTC. Its protein product is CASGLPSYGYTF.

The genes are TRBV6-5 and TRBJ1-2; a possible D gene is TRBD1 (6 bases). Germline CDR1 reads MNHEY; CDR2 reads SVGAGI. CDR3 length: 13 residues. With 7 bases removed from V and 7 bases from J, the gap between germline ends came to 16 bases. The CDR3 nucleotides read TGTGCCAGCAATCAAGGGGGACGGGGTGGCTACACCTTC. Translated, it gives CASNQGGRGGYTF.

The rearrangement joins TRBV27 to TRBJ1-2; D unresolved. The germline gives CDR1 MNHEY, CDR2 SMNVEV (reference sequence). This CDR3 is 12 amino acids long. Trimming took off 7 bases at V and 8 bases at J, with 14 bases between the two ends. Here the CDR3 reads CASTAGSLGYTF. CDR3 DNA sequence: TGTGCCAGCACGGCGGGATCCTTAGGCTACACCTTC.

The chain links TRBV19 to TRBJ2-1; maybe TRBD1 (6 bases). The CDR3 loop spans 15 amino acids. The V gene lost 3 bases and the J gene lost 3 bases, with 12 bases spanning the gap. Germline lookup yields CDR1 LNHDA and CDR2 SQIVND (reference sequence). The CDR3 nucleotides read TGTGCCAGTAGTATCGCGGCCAGGGGCTACAATGAGCAGTTCTTC. Amino acids: CASSIAARGYNEQFF. Based on the CDR3 plus reference TRBV19 and TRBJ2-1, the full variable domain is DGGITQSPKYLFRKEGQNVTLSCEQNLNHDAMYWYRQDPGQGLRLIYYSQIVNDFQKGDIAEGYSVSREKKESFPLTVTSAQKNPTAFYLCASSIAARGYNEQFFGPGTRLTVL.

The chain recombines TRBV3-1 (or the pseudogene TRBV3-2) with TRBJ2-1, with 8 bases identical to TRBD2. Germline-derived CDR1 and CDR2 are LGHDT and YNNKEL (reference sequence). V gave up 0 bases and J gave up 1 base; unmatched junction bases: 5. The CDR3 is 17 amino acids. The CDR3 nucleotides read TGTGCCAGCAGCCAAGAAGTACTAGCGGATTCCTACAATGAGCAGTTCTTC. Translating it yields CASSQEVLADSYNEQFF.

About this clone: The junction shows a germline mismatch at one end, possibly a read error. The CDR3 sequence: CAWKVSGQVTQYF. As DNA, the CDR3 is TGTGCCTGGAAGGTGTCAGGCCAAGTGACCCAGTACTTC. The V and J genes are TRBV30 and TRBJ2-5, with D hard to call. CDR1 is GTSNPN, CDR2 SVGIG, per germline (reference sequence). The CDR3 contains 13 residues.

The rearrangement links TRBV18 to TRBJ2-1, with 12 bases identical to TRBD2. The germline V gene encodes CDR1 KGHSH and CDR2 LQKENI. V trimming: 6 bases; J trimming: 9 bases; junction bases outside the gene matches: 6. This CDR3 has 14 residues. CDR3 residues: CASSPTTSGGEQFF. The CDR3 region has the DNA TGTGCCAGCTCTCCGACGACTAGCGGGGGTGAGCAGTTCTTC.

This clone has just one count. The CDR3 region has the DNA TGCGCCAGCAGCGCCATCTCAGGGGGCGTCGAGCAGTACTTC. The encoded protein is CASSAISGGVEQYF. The V gene is TRBV4-1, the J gene TRBJ2-7; 8 bases are a match to TRBD1. CDR3 length equals 14 residues. V shed 5 bases and J 6 bases; nucleotides not matched to a gene: 9. Germline V gene data show CDR1 as MGHRA and CDR2 as YSYEKL.

This clone was detected a few times. This chain joins TRBV3-1 (or the pseudogene TRBV3-2) and TRBJ2-2; TRBD2 might be the D (5 bases). Trimming stripped 5 bases from V and 5 bases from J, with 18 bases between. The germline gives CDR1 LGHDT, CDR2 YNNKEL (reference sequence). CDR3 length: 16 amino acids. DNA of the CDR3: TGTGCCAGCAGCAGACCGAACGGGGTCGGAACCGGGGAGCTGTTTTTT. Protein: CASSRPNGVGTGELFF.

The V gene is TRBV12-3 or TRBV12-4, the J gene TRBJ2-3; 11 bases align to TRBD2. This CDR3 spans 12 amino acids. The trim removed 6 bases at V and 14 bases at J, leaving 7 bases unmatched. The CDR3 coding sequence is TGTGCCAGCAGCCGCACTAGCGGGGGACGGTATTTT. Amino acids: CASSRTSGGRYF.

The chain recombines TRBV7-2 with TRBJ2-2; 14 bases map to TRBD2. The CDR3 runs 15 residues. V was clipped by 6 bases and J by 10 bases; unmatched bases: 7. The V gene's germline CDR1 is SGHTA and CDR2 FQGNSA. The CDR3 DNA reads as TGTGCCAGCAGACAAGGACTAGCGGGGGGTCTGGAGCTGTTTTTT. Encoded protein: CASRQGLAGGLELFF.

The rearrangement joins TRBV7-9 to TRBJ2-1, with TRBD1 as a possible D gene (6 bases). This CDR3 contains 12 residues. Trimming removed 0 bases at V and 14 bases at J, with 11 bases between. The germline gives CDR1 SEHNR, CDR2 FQNEAQ (reference sequence). The chain's CDR3 is CASSLAQGEEFF. CDR3 bases: TGTGCCAGCAGCTTAGCACAGGGAGAGGAGTTCTTC.

The gene calls are TRBV12-3 or TRBV12-4 and TRBJ1-1; 8 bases line up with TRBD1. V trimming: 7 bases; J trimming: 4 bases; junction bases outside the gene matches: 5. The CDR3 is 13 residues long. CDR3 sequence (DNA): TGTGCCAGCAATGACAGGGGTAGCACTGAAGCTTTCTTT. Encoded protein: CASNDRGSTEAFF.

Regarding this clone: Germline and junction disagree at one end, which may indicate a read error. The rearrangement links TRBV7-7 to TRBJ1-4, with 7 positions matching TRBD1. This CDR3 is 15 amino acids long. Germline-derived CDR1 and CDR2 are SSHAT and FNYEAQ (reference sequence). In nucleotides, the CDR3 is TGTGCTAGCAGCTTTGGGACAGCACCTAATGAAAAACTGTTTTTT. This codes for CASSFGTAPNEKLFF.

The chain joins TRBV3-1 (or the pseudogene TRBV3-2) to TRBJ2-5; TRBD1 is a possible D gene (6 bases). Trimming shortened V by 4 bases and J by 0 bases, and 15 bases separated the two germline ends. Germline V gives CDR1 LGHDT, CDR2 YNNKEL (reference sequence). CDR3 size: 16 residues. The CDR3 region is CASSPQGHSYQETQYF. The CDR3 nucleotides are TGTGCCAGCAGCCCTCAGGGACATTCGTACCAAGAGACCCAGTACTTC.

J is TRBJ1-3 and V is TRBV6-5; D is undetermined. The germline V gene encodes CDR1 MNHEY and CDR2 SVGAGI. Trimming left V 5 bases short and J 0 bases short, with 5 bases between. CDR3 length: 13 amino acids. The DNA for the CDR3 is TGTGCCAGCAGTCTAAACTCTGGAAACACCATATATTTT. This codes for CASSLNSGNTIYF.

The V call is TRBV9, the J call TRBJ1-2, with TRBD1 matching over 8 bases. Germline trimming cut 4 bases from V and 2 bases from J; bases unmatched to any gene: 10. The CDR3 is 16 residues long. The germline V gene encodes CDR1 SGDLS and CDR2 YYNGEE. CDR3 DNA sequence: TGTGCCAGCAGCACCCCGACAGGGGAAGGGAACTATGGCTACACCTTC. As protein: CASSTPTGEGNYGYTF.

This chain links TRBV30 with TRBJ1-4; D might be TRBD1 (6 bases). CDR3 length: 14 residues. The V gene lost 2 bases and the J gene lost 7 bases, with 14 bases spanning the gap. Germline V gives CDR1 GTSNPN, CDR2 SVGIG (reference sequence). The CDR3 nucleotides are TGTGCCTGGAGTCTCGCGGGGGGCGGTGAAAAACTGTTTTTT. This encodes CAWSLAGGGEKLFF. Full variable domain (remainder filled in from reference TRBV30 and TRBJ1-4): SQTIHQWPATLVQPVGSPLSLECTVEGTSNPNLYWYRQAAGRGLQLLFYSVGIGQISSEVPQNLSASRPQDRQFILSSKKLLLSDSGFYLCAWSLAGGGEKLFFGSGTQLSVL.

V and J are TRBV27 and TRBJ1-5; D is undetermined. CDR1 is MNHEY and CDR2 is SMNVEV in the germline V gene (reference sequence). The CDR3 is 16 amino acids. V lost 1 base to trimming and J lost 4 bases, with 14 bases between them. The CDR3 bases are TGTGCCAGCAGTTTATGTACAGTCAGACATAATCAGCCCCAGCATTTT. Encoded protein: CASSLCTVRHNQPQHF.

The chain combines TRBV7-9 with TRBJ2-7, with D possibly being TRBD1 (5 bases). The length of the CDR3 is 15 residues. Trimming stripped 0 bases from V and 0 bases from J, with 9 bases between. Germline V lookup: CDR1 SEHNR, CDR2 FQNEAQ (reference sequence). The chain's CDR3 is CASSLAQGGSYEQYF. CDR3 DNA sequence: TGTGCCAGCAGCTTAGCGCAGGGTGGCTCCTACGAGCAGTACTTC.

The gene calls are TRBV7-9 and TRBJ2-1; possible D gene TRBD2, 5 bases. CDR1 SEHNR and CDR2 FQNEAQ come from the germline V gene (reference sequence). This CDR3 is built from 15 residues. Deletions cut 3 bases from V and 5 bases from J, with 14 bases between. CDR3 DNA: TGTGCCAGCAGCTTCCCGGGGAGTTCCAACAATGAGCAGTTCTTC. It specifies CASSFPGSSNNEQFF.

This chain joins TRBV10-1 and TRBJ2-1; possible D gene TRBD2, 6 bases. V was cut by 6 bases and J by 2 bases, with 11 bases left in between. Germline CDR1 is WNHNN and CDR2 is SYGVQD (reference sequence). This CDR3 has 14 residues. CDR3 protein: CASRRDLTYNEQFF. The CDR3 coding sequence is TGCGCCAGCAGACGGGACTTAACCTACAATGAGCAGTTCTTC.

The rearrangement joins TRBV5-8 to TRBJ2-3, with D possibly matching TRBD1 (6 bases). The CDR3 runs to 15 residues. With 4 bases removed from V and 2 bases from J, the gap between germline ends came to 14 bases. CDR1 and CDR2 from the germline V gene are SGHTS and YDEGEE. The CDR3, as DNA: TGTGCCAGCAGCCAGGACCAGGGGACCACAGATACGCAGTATTTT. Translated: CASSQDQGTTDTQYF.